This T cell receptor beta chain was obtained from a study of T-cell memory formation after mild COVID-19. CDR1 SGHRS and CDR2 YFSETQ come from the germline V gene. The J segment lost 3 bases and the V segment lost 4 bases, leaving 5 bases of the junction unmatched. The CDR3 runs 15 residues. cDNA libraries for TCR alpha and TCR beta, carrying sample barcodes and UMIs, came from 5'RACE with constant-segment primers. TCRdb reprocessed the 5' RACE reads via MiXCR and lists one record per CDR3 protein. This table has 280,000 or so distinct CDR3 sequences, approximately 8% appearing once. This clonotype has just a few counts.

The J gene is TRBJ2-5, the V gene TRBV5-1; 11 nucleotides agree with TRBD1. Sample: PBMCs or a T cell subset sorted from them (not recorded which). This clonotype was sampled from a man between 18 and 35 years old who had mild COVID-19 (a few samples of this study predate the infection). Cell type and time point are not known. In nucleotides, the CDR3 is TGCGCCAGCAGCGTACAGGGACAGGGGGAAGAGACCCAGTACTTC. It yields the protein CASSVQGQGEETQYF.